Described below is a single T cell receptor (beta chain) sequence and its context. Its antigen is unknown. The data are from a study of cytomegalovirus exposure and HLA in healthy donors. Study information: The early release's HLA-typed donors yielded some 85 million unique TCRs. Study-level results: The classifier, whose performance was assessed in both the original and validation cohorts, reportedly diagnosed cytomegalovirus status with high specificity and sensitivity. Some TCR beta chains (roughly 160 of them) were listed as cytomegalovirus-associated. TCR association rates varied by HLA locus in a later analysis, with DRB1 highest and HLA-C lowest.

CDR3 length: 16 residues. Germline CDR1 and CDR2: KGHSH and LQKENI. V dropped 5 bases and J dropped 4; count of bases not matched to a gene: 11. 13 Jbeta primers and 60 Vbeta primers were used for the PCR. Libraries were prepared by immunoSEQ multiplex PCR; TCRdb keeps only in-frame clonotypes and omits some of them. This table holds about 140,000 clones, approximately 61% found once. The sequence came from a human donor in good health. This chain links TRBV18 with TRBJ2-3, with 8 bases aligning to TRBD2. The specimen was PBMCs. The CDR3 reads CASSKQSGSRADTQYF. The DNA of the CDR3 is TGTGCCAGCTCAAAACAGAGCGGGAGTCGGGCAGATACGCAGTATTTT.